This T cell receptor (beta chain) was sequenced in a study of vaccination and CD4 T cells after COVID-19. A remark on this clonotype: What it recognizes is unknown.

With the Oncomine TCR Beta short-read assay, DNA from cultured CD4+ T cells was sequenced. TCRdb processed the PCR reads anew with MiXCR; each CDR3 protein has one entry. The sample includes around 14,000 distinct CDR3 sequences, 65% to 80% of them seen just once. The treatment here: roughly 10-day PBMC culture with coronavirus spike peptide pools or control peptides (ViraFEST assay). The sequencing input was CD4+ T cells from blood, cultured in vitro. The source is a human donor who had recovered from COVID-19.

In DNA form, the CDR3 reads TGCGCCAGCAGCCAAGGGATTGCTAGCGGGAGGTTCCACGAGCAGTACTTC. The encoded protein is CASSQGIASGRFHEQYF. This chain joins TRBV4-1 and TRBJ2-7; 11 bases are shared with TRBD2. CDR1 and CDR2 (germline): MGHRA, YSYEKL. With 1 base clipped from V and 5 bases from J, the junction kept 10 bases outside the gene matches. The CDR3 loop spans 17 amino acids.